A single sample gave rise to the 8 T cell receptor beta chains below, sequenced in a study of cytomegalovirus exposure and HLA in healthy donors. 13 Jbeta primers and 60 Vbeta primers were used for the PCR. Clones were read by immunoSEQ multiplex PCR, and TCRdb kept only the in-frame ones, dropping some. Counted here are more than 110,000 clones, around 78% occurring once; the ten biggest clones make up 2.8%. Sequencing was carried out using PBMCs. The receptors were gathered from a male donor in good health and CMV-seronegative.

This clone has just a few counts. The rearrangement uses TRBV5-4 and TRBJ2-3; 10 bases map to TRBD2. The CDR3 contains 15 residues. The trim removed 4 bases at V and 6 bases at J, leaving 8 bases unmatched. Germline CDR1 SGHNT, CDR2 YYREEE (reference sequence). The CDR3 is CASSLRTSGLDTQYF. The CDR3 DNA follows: TGTGCCAGCAGCCTCCGGACTAGCGGCCTTGATACGCAGTATTTT.

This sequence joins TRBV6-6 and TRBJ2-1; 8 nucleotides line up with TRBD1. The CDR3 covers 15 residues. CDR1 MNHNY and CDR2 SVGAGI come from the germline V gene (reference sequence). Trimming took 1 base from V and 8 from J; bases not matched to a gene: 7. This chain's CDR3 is CASSYLAGGGDEQFF. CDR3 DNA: TGTGCCAGCAGTTACTTGGCAGGGGGCGGCGATGAGCAGTTCTTC.

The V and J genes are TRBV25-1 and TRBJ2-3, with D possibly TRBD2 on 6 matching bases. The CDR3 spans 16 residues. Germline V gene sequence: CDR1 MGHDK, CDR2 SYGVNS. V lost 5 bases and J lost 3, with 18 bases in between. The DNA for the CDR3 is TGTGCCAGCAGTAGGCCTTCCAATCGGGGGACAGATACGCAGTATTTT. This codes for CASSRPSNRGTDTQYF.

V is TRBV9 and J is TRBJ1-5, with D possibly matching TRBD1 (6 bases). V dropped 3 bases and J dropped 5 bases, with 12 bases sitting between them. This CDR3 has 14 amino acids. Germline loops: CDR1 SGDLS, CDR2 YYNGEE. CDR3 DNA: TGTGCCAGCAGCGCGGGGGGGCCGGATCAGCCCCAGCATTTT. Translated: CASSAGGPDQPQHF.

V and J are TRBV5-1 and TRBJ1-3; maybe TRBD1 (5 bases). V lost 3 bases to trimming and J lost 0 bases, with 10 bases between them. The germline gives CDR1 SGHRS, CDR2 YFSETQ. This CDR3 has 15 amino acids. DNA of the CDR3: TGCGCCAGCAGCTGGACAACAGGCTCTGGAAACACCATATATTTT. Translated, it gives CASSWTTGSGNTIYF.

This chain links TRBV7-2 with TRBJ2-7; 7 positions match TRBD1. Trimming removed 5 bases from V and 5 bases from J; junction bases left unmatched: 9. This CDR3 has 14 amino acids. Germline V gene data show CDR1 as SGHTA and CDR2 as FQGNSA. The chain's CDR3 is CASSLDRVRNEQYF. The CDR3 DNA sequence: TGTGCCAGCAGCCTTGACAGGGTACGCAACGAGCAGTACTTC.

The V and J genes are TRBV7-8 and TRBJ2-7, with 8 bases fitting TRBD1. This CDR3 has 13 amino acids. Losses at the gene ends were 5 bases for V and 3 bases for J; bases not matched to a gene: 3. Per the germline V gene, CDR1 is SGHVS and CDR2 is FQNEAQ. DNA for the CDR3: TGTGCCAGCAGCCACAGGGGGATCTACGAGCAGTACTTC. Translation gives CASSHRGIYEQYF. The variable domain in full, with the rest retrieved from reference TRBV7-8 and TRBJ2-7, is GAGVSQSPRYKVAKRGQDVALRCDPISGHVSLFWYQQALGQGPEFLTYFQNEAQLDKSGLPSDRFFAERPEGSVSTLKIQRTQQEDSAVYLCASSHRGIYEQYFGPGTRLTVT.

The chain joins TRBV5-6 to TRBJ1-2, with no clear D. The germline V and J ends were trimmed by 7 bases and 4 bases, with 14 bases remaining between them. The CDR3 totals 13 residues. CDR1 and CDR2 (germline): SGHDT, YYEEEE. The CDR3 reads CASGDPSGYGYTF. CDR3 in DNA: TGTGCCAGCGGAGACCCAAGTGGCTATGGCTACACCTTC.